The clone carrying this T cell receptor beta chain was detected only a few times. The antigen is undetermined. This sample stems from a study of T cell repertoires in cytomegalovirus infection. Background on the study: HLA-B-restricted CMV epitopes that are well studied, plus recently identified HLA-C-restricted ones, were used by the study.

Trimming removed 1 base from V and 2 bases from J, with 10 bases in between. The CDR3 runs 15 residues. Germline V gives CDR1 SGHVS, CDR2 FNYEAQ. MiXCR, applied by TCRdb to the reads, yields one record per CDR3 protein. This table holds approximately 910,000 distinct CDR3 sequences, about 33% found once. Whole-study findings and limits: People with CMV and the relevant HLA were identified by cumulative public TCR beta family frequency. HLA-C-restricted CMV clonotypes gave the most frequent clonotype in two of eight donors.

The sample here was cultured CD8+ T cells from PBMCs, taken from culture after CMV antigen stimulation. This TCR derives from a human donor in good health (CMV status not recorded). Some clones in this sample may be carry-over from other donors' samples. The J gene is TRBJ2-3, the V gene TRBV7-6; a weak D match, TRBD1 (5 bases). CDR3 in DNA: TGTGCCAGCAGCTTAGGGTGGGGCTACACAGATACGCAGTATTTT. This gives the protein CASSLGWGYTDTQYF.